This T cell receptor (beta chain) derives from a study of T cell responses to AZD1222 COVID-19 vaccine. Overall study findings and caveats: Nearly half of the spike-specific TCRs reportedly recognize variant regions that carry no mutations. Spike-wide coverage was observed for vaccine-associated CD4 TCRs, with dominant responses at 160-218 and 743-854. In all cases, repertoires were sampled only after the peak T cell response. With two AZD1222 doses given, Spike-specific TCR breadth and depth both rose.

As to this clone: The antigen is undetermined.

Sequencing used immunoSEQ multiplex PCR; TCRdb keeps in-frame clones, though not all of them. The sample holds 85,000 to 100,000 clones, about 86% seen once. The germline V and J ends were trimmed by 4 bases and 0 bases, with 10 bases remaining between them. Germline V gene lookup returns CDR1 MNHEY and CDR2 SMNVEV (reference sequence). CDR3 length: 14 amino acids. The sample was peripheral blood, taken on day 0 of AZD1222 vaccination. The source of this sequence is an adult in good health. The chain is built from TRBV27 and TRBJ2-7; D possibly corresponds to TRBD1 (6 bases). CDR3 region: CASSYQGSSYEQYF. The DNA of the CDR3 is TGTGCCAGCAGTTACCAGGGGTCCTCCTACGAGCAGTACTTC.